Shown below are 2 T cell receptor beta chains from a single sample sequenced in a study of immune cell composition in non-small cell lung cancer. TCRdb keeps only in-frame clones here, not all; method: immunoSEQ multiplex PCR. Counted here are about 5,900 clones, 87% occurring once; the ten biggest clones make up 6.4%. The normal lung sample lay at least 3 cm, and maximally far, from the tumour. The sequencing sample was made of non-adjacent lung tissue. All receptors come from a human donor with non-small cell lung cancer.

This clone has only a few counts. V usage is TRBV5-1 and J usage is TRBJ2-1; 11 positions match TRBD1. CDR1 and CDR2 (germline): SGHRS, YFSETQ. Trimming at V came to 4 bases and at J to 5 bases, leaving 8 bases not matched to a gene. CDR3 length equals 16 residues. CDR3 bases: TGCGCCAGCAGCGTGGGACAGGGGGACGACGACAATGAGCAGTTCTTC. Protein sequence: CASSVGQGDDDNEQFF.

The chain carries TRBV5-6 and TRBJ1-2, with a possible D match to TRBD1 (6 bases). V was pared by 5 bases and J by 1 base, with 15 bases between. The CDR3 totals 15 residues. Germline CDR1 is SGHDT and CDR2 is YYEEEE. The CDR3 protein is CASSTDRILNYGYTF. The CDR3 DNA reads as TGTGCCAGCAGTACTGACAGGATTCTTAACTATGGCTACACCTTC.